This entry features one T cell receptor (beta chain) sequence. In the original analysis: Amplified reference gene primers provided the basis for estimating nucleated cell counts. Assay: immunoSEQ multiplex PCR; the TCRdb copy retains only in-frame clones and omits some. The DNA gave D and trimming, while V, J and clone size come from that table. The table lists 200,000 to 300,000 clones, 65% to 85% of them singletons, with around 5.2% in the top ten. The data stem from a study of blood T cell repertoires in COVID-19. Overall study: COVID-19 samples from acute and convalescent phases originated in the United States, Italy and Spain. PBMCs, B-cell-depleted T cells, or T cells were the source of the cDNA or gDNA that made up the material.

The CDR3 is made up of 15 amino acids. Losses at the gene ends were 4 bases for V and 4 bases for J; bases not matched to a gene: 8. Looked up from germline, CDR1 is KGHSH and CDR2 is LQKENI. J is TRBJ1-1 and V is TRBV18, with 8 bases lining up with TRBD1. This TCR came from a human donor in a cohort sampled during active COVID-19. Sequenced material: peripheral blood. CDR3 region: CASSRAGGVGTEAFF. In DNA, the CDR3 is TGTGCCAGCTCACGGGCAGGGGGCGTTGGCACTGAAGCTTTCTTT.